Listed below are T cell receptor beta chains from one sample, sequenced in a study of regulatory T cells in long-lasting Graves disease. TCRdb re-called the multiplex PCR reads through MiXCR, storing one row per CDR3 protein. The table includes 350,000 to 500,000 distinct CDR3 sequences, about 15% detected once. A further study also used this sample, focusing on T cells in Graves' hyperthyroidism and ophthalmopathy.

The sequenced sample was peripheral blood mononuclear cells (PBMCs), obtained at new diagnosis, from a patient treated with antithyroid drugs. These TCRs come from a woman aged 25 to 39 with Graves disease. The CDR3 runs from the conserved cysteine through the conserved F or W. The D gene is left open where the match is weak. Clone size is given for some rows only: seen once, a few or many times, or a class if the clone is expanded.

j_gene	d_gene	v_gene	abundance	CDR3nt	CDR3aa
TRBJ2-1	TRBD2	TRBV28	.	TGTGCCAGCAGTCTGCTAGCGGGAGGGGGCTCCTACAATGAGCAGTTCTTC	CASSLLAGGGSYNEQFF
TRBJ2-1	.	TRBV19	.	TGTGCCAGTAGTATGGGTGTTCCGTACAATGAGCAGTTCTTC	CASSMGVPYNEQFF
TRBJ1-4	.	TRBV5-1	many	TGCGCCAGCAGCTTGTCAGGGGCAGGGCAGGAAAAACTGTTTTTT	CASSLSGAGQEKLFF
TRBJ2-7	.	TRBV11-2	many	TGTGCCAGCAGCCGTACAAGCTACGAGCAGTACTTC	CASSRTSYEQYF
TRBJ1-2	TRBD1	TRBV12-3/TRBV12-4	.	TGTGCCAGCGGGCATGGGACAGGGGGGCAAGGTGGCTACACCTTC	CASGHGTGGQGGYTF
TRBJ1-2	.	TRBV19	.	TGTGCCAGTAGTCAGGGTTCGGGGCGTAACTATGGCTACACCTTC	CASSQGSGRNYGYTF
TRBJ2-2	.	TRBV7-8	.	TGTGCCAGCAGCCCGAGGGTGTTGGGGTCTGCGAACACCGGGGAGCTGTTTTTT	CASSPRVLGSANTGELFF
TRBJ1-5	.	TRBV2	.	TGTGCCAGCAGTGCGGGGGGTAGAAGGAATCAGCCCCAGCATTTT	CASSAGGRRNQPQHF
TRBJ1-1	.	TRBV2	many	TGTGCCAGCAGTGAAGGTCTGGCGGCTGAAGCTTTCTTT	CASSEGLAAEAFF
TRBJ2-7	.	TRBV4-1	few	TGCGCCAGCAGCCAAGGACACGGTTCCTACGAGCAGTACTTC	CASSQGHGSYEQYF
TRBJ2-5	.	TRBV6-1	.	TGTGCCAGCAGTGGCCATAGCCACCAAGAGACCCAGTACTTC	CASSGHSHQETQYF
TRBJ1-1	.	TRBV19	.	TGTGCCAGTAGTACCGCAGGGGCCGGTGAAGCTTTCTTT	CASSTAGAGEAFF
TRBJ2-1	.	TRBV29-1	.	TGCAGCGTTGGTTGGGAGCGGAATGAGCAGTTCTTC	CSVGWERNEQFF
TRBJ1-1	.	TRBV7-2	.	TGTGCCAGCAGCTTAGTTGTTCGAGCAAACACTGAAGCTTTCTTT	CASSLVVRANTEAFF
TRBJ2-5	TRBD2	TRBV28	many	TGTGCCAGCAGTTTAGGGCTAGCGGGCTATGGGGCCCAGTACTTC	CASSLGLAGYGAQYF
TRBJ1-2	.	TRBV12-3/TRBV12-4	.	TGTGCCAGCACCCCTGTCGGGCAGCGGGGCTGTGGCTACACCTTC	CASTPVGQRGCGYTF
TRBJ1-3	.	TRBV12-3/TRBV12-4	few	TGTGCCACGCCCGGGTTAGGGGGAAACACCATATATTTT	CATPGLGGNTIYF
TRBJ2-5	.	TRBV11-1	many	TGTGCCAGCAACTTAGGGGGGGCGCAGGAGGAGACCCAGTACTTC	CASNLGGAQEETQYF
TRBJ2-7	TRBD2	TRBV12-3/TRBV12-4	.	TGTGCCAGCAGTTTAGCGCGGGGACTAGCTTACGAGCAGTACTTC	CASSLARGLAYEQYF
TRBJ2-7	TRBD1	TRBV30	many	TGTGCCTGGAACAGGGACAGTACCTACGAGCAGTACTTC	CAWNRDSTYEQYF
TRBJ2-3	.	TRBV11-3	many	TGTGCCAGCAGCCCCGACGCCAGCACAGATACGCAGTATTTT	CASSPDASTDTQYF
TRBJ2-7	.	TRBV4-1	many	TGCGCCAGCAGCCAAGATTTGGACTCCTACGAGCAGTACTTC	CASSQDLDSYEQYF
TRBJ2-5	.	TRBV12-3/TRBV12-4	many	TGTGCCAGCAGAGGCGGAGAAGAGACCCAGTACTTC	CASRGGEETQYF
TRBJ1-2	TRBD1	TRBV4-1	.	TGCGCCAGCAGCGCGACAGGGATCTATGGCTACACCTTC	CASSATGIYGYTF
TRBJ2-7	.	TRBV11-1	.	TGTGCCAGCAAGACTCAAGACTCCTACGAGCAGTACTTC	CASKTQDSYEQYF
TRBJ1-1	.	TRBV5-4	many	TGTGCCAGCAGCTTGGACAGTAACACTGAAGCTTTCTTT	CASSLDSNTEAFF
TRBJ2-2	.	TRBV2	few	TGTGCCAGCAGTGATGGTGGGGTTAACACCGGGGAGCTGTTTTTT	CASSDGGVNTGELFF
TRBJ2-2	.	TRBV2	few	TGTGCCAGCAGCGCTCCGGAGAACACCGGGGAGCTGTTTTTT	CASSAPENTGELFF
TRBJ2-3	.	TRBV7-9	many	TGTGCCAGCAGCCTAGTACGAGGGGACTCTCCGCAGTATTTT	CASSLVRGDSPQYF
TRBJ2-2	.	TRBV5-1	.	TGCGCCAGCAGCGAGGGGGGTGCTAACACCGGGGAGCTGTTTTTT	CASSEGGANTGELFF
TRBJ2-3	TRBD2	TRBV27	many	TGTGCCAGCAGTTTCAGCGGGAGGGCAGATACGCAGTATTTT	CASSFSGRADTQYF
TRBJ2-3	.	TRBV27	.	TGTGCCAGCAGTTTCCGTGCGGGGGATACGCAGTATTTT	CASSFRAGDTQYF
TRBJ2-1	.	TRBV28	many	TGTGCCAGCAGCTTAGCTGGGGGGAGGAATGAGCAGTTCTTC	CASSLAGGRNEQFF
TRBJ2-7	TRBD1	TRBV5-1	many	TGCGCCAGCAGCTCTTCCGGGACAGGGAACGAGCAGTACTTC	CASSSSGTGNEQYF
TRBJ2-1	.	TRBV5-1	few	TGCGCCAGCAGCGTGGACCCCCTTGGGTCCTACAATGAGCAGTTCTTC	CASSVDPLGSYNEQFF
TRBJ2-5	.	TRBV10-1	.	TGCGCCAGCAGTAAGTCTAGCGAGAAACATCGAGAGACCCAGTACTTC	CASSKSSEKHRETQYF
TRBJ2-5	TRBD2	TRBV20-1	many	TGCAGTGCTCCCACTAGCGGGTACCATCACTTC	CSAPTSGYHHF
TRBJ1-1	TRBD1	TRBV20-1	few	TGCAGTGTCGCCTTCGGACAGGGAGGATCGACTGAAGCTTTCTTT	CSVAFGQGGSTEAFF
TRBJ2-2	TRBD2	TRBV7-7	.	TGTGCTAGCAGCCGGGGACTAGCGGACACCGGGGAGCTGTTTTTT	CASSRGLADTGELFF
TRBJ2-7	TRBD1	TRBV14	few	TGTGCCATCAAAGACAGGGGGGGGAGCGAGCAGTACTTC	CAIKDRGGSEQYF